The 11 T cell receptor beta chains listed next were all sequenced from one sample in a study of human T cells and chemical hapten exposure. TCRdb independently ran MiXCR on the RACE reads; one entry per CDR3 protein. The sample shows 180,000 or so distinct CDR3 sequences, 20% to 25% of them seen only once. Time point indicated: patch test 1, 2 weeks after DPC sensitization. The treatment here: therapeutic diphenylcyclopropenone sensitization with weekly scalp DPC. The sequencing used whole blood, collected in connection with sensitization to the hapten diphenylcyclopropenone (DPC). These TCRs come from a woman in her fifties or sixties with alopecia areata. Some clones in this sample may be carry-over from other donors' samples.

This clonotype turned up a few times. The chain uses TRBV18 and TRBJ2-5; D ambiguous. The CDR3 is 12 amino acids. Looked up from germline, CDR1 is KGHSH and CDR2 is LQKENI. The germline V and J ends were trimmed by 3 bases and 1 base, with 3 bases remaining between them. CDR3 bases: TGTGCCAGCTCACCGACCCAAGAGACCCAGTACTTC. Residues: CASSPTQETQYF.

This clonotype was recorded a few times. The chain combines TRBV20-1 with TRBJ2-1, with TRBD2 matching 9 bases. The CDR3 sequence is 17 residues long. CDR1 DFQATT and CDR2 SNEGSKA come from the germline V gene (reference sequence). V shed 6 bases and J 1 base; nucleotides not matched to a gene: 13. The CDR3 nucleotides read TGCAGTGCGGCCGTGCCACAGGCGGGAGGGTCCTACAATGAGCAGTTCTTC. Translation: CSAAVPQAGGSYNEQFF.

This chain connects TRBV20-1 to TRBJ1-5; 8 bases line up with TRBD1. The CDR3 contains 16 residues. Trimming at V came to 6 bases and at J to 3 bases, leaving 13 bases not matched to a gene. Germline V CDR1 and CDR2: DFQATT, SNEGSKA (reference sequence). The CDR3 nucleotides read TGCAGTGCCGCAAGGGACAGGAGGATGTACAATCAGCCCCAGCATTTT. This sequence encodes CSAARDRRMYNQPQHF.

This clonotype was picked up a small number of times. This chain links TRBV5-4 with TRBJ1-2; possible D gene TRBD1, 5 bases. The germline V gene encodes CDR1 SGHNT and CDR2 YYREEE (reference sequence). The CDR3 has 16 amino acids. The V end lost 3 bases, the J end lost 0 bases, and 15 bases lay between the germline ends. CDR3 bases: TGTGCCAGCAGCTGGGGCCCGACAGCGTCTAACTATGGCTACACCTTC. Encoded protein: CASSWGPTASNYGYTF. Full variable domain (remainder filled in from reference TRBV5-4 and TRBJ1-2): ETGVTQSPTHLIKTRGQQVTLRCSSQSGHNTVSWYQQALGQGPQFIFQYYREEENGRGNFPPRFSGLQFPNYSSELNVNALELDDSALYLCASSWGPTASNYGYTFGSGTRLTVV.

The chain couples TRBV7-3 to TRBJ2-5; D unclear. The CDR3 runs 11 residues. V was clipped by 4 bases and J by 7 bases, with 7 bases between them. Germline V gene lookup returns CDR1 SGHTA and CDR2 FQGTGA. CDR3 residues: CASSSGGTQYF. The CDR3 DNA is TGTGCCAGCAGCTCGGGCGGGACCCAGTACTTC.

V and J are TRBV7-3 and TRBJ2-1, with 7 bases matching TRBD1. CDR3 length equals 14 residues. Germline-derived CDR1 and CDR2 are SGHTA and FQGTGA. V lost 4 bases and J lost 6; bases outside the gene matches: 6. The DNA of the CDR3 is TGTGCCAGCAGCTCGTCCGGGGACAGCAATGAGCAGTTCTTC. It encodes CASSSSGDSNEQFF.

The chain carries TRBV2 and TRBJ2-5, with TRBD2 as a possible D gene (5 bases). Trimming left V 6 bases short and J 4 bases short, with 12 bases between. CDR1 and CDR2 (germline): SNHLY, FYNNEI. The CDR3 covers 13 residues. The CDR3 sequence: CASSRDLRETQYF. The DNA for the CDR3 is TGTGCCAGCAGCCGGGATCTCAGAGAGACCCAGTACTTC.

There are many counts of this clonotype. The gene calls are TRBV7-9 and TRBJ2-7; D gene unclear. Looked up from germline, CDR1 is SEHNR and CDR2 is FQNEAQ (reference sequence). V was cut by 0 bases and J by 7 bases, with 10 bases left in between. The CDR3 runs 13 residues. CDR3 amino acids: CASSLAASREQYF. The CDR3 nucleotides are TGTGCCAGCAGCTTAGCGGCATCTAGGGAGCAGTACTTC.

J is TRBJ2-1 and V is TRBV20-1; 10 bases fit TRBD2. CDR3 length equals 21 residues. V was clipped by 1 base and J by 4 bases; unmatched bases: 22. Germline V gene data show CDR1 as DFQATT and CDR2 as SNEGSKA (reference sequence). The CDR3 protein is CSARVNLPRVAGGHQYNEQFF. In nucleotides, the CDR3 is TGCAGTGCTAGAGTTAACCTCCCCCGAGTAGCGGGAGGCCACCAATACAATGAGCAGTTCTTC.

V and J are TRBV30 and TRBJ2-3; TRBD2 matches 7 bases. The CDR3 runs to 17 residues. Looked up from germline, CDR1 is GTSNPN and CDR2 is SVGIG (reference sequence). With 0 bases clipped from V and 2 bases from J, the junction kept 11 bases outside the gene matches. This chain's CDR3 is CAWSVLYAGDLTDTQYF. CDR3 nucleotide sequence: TGTGCCTGGAGTGTACTTTATGCGGGAGACCTCACAGATACGCAGTATTTT. Supplemented by reference TRBV30 and TRBJ2-3, the full variable domain reads SQTIHQWPATLVQPVGSPLSLECTVEGTSNPNLYWYRQAAGRGLQLLFYSVGIGQISSEVPQNLSASRPQDRQFILSSKKLLLSDSGFYLCAWSVLYAGDLTDTQYFGPGTRLTVL.

The chain recombines TRBV10-2 with TRBJ2-7; 13 bases match TRBD2. V shed 3 bases and J 0 bases; nucleotides not matched to a gene: 8. The CDR3 loop spans 18 amino acids. CDR1 is WSHSY, CDR2 SAAADI, per germline. The CDR3 is CASSDRLAGGSNSYEQYF. The CDR3 nucleotides are TGCGCCAGCAGTGACCGACTAGCGGGAGGCTCCAACTCCTACGAGCAGTACTTC.